Shown below are 9 T cell receptor beta chains from a single sample sequenced in a study of control samples from healthy donors and cancer patients (dated by TCRdb to 2020 to 2021). The library was generated by the immunoSEQ multiplex PCR assay. The source is immuneACCESS, and TCRdb retained only in-frame sequences with V and J called. Part of the clones is not carried over; for the studies checked, unresolved V genes explain less than half of this, and the remainder is unexplained. Counted in this sample were 150,000 to 200,000 clones; 90% to 95% of them appeared once. Clones ranked in the top ten supply 1.2% to 1.5% of the sample. The sample comprised blood. All receptors come from a man aged 25-45 years in good health.

The CDR3 is CASTPLDRGSGYTF. The CDR3 DNA sequence: TGTGCCAGCACCCCCTTGGACAGGGGCTCTGGCTACACCTTC. V and J are TRBV28 and TRBJ1-2; 9 nucleotides match TRBD1. This CDR3 spans 14 amino acids. Per germline, CDR1 MDHEN and CDR2 SYDVKM. Trimming removed 7 bases from V and 7 bases from J; junction bases left unmatched: 10.

The chain links TRBV7-2 to TRBJ2-7; D remains ambiguous. The CDR3 is 14 amino acids. The V and J ends lost 5 bases and 3 bases respectively, with 14 bases between them. Germline V gene lookup returns CDR1 SGHTA and CDR2 FQGNSA. This CDR3 is CASSTDGTLYEQYF. Here the CDR3 DNA reads TGTGCCAGCAGCACCGACGGAACGCTCTACGAGCAGTACTTC.

V usage is TRBV18 and J usage is TRBJ2-1; the D is unclear. Germline values: CDR1 KGHSH, CDR2 LQKENI. The CDR3 sequence is 13 residues long. The germline V and J ends were trimmed by 2 bases and 9 bases, with 11 bases remaining between them. The CDR3 is CASSPALPGEQFF. The CDR3 nucleotides read TGTGCCAGCTCACCAGCCCTGCCTGGTGAGCAGTTCTTC. Looking up the rest from reference TRBV18 and TRBJ2-1 gives the full variable domain: NAGVMQNPRHLVRRRGQEARLRCSPMKGHSHVYWYRQLPEEGLKFMVYLQKENIIDESGMPKERFSAEFPKEGPSILRIQQVVRGDSAAYFCASSPALPGEQFFGPGTRLTVL.

The chain links TRBV19 to TRBJ1-6, with 9 bases identical to TRBD1. The CDR3 spans 14 residues. V lost 7 bases to trimming and J lost 10 bases; unmatched junction nucleotides: 8. Germline lookup yields CDR1 LNHDA and CDR2 SQIVND (reference sequence). CDR3: CASKTLTGGSPLHF. CDR3 bases: TGTGCCAGTAAAACGTTGACAGGGGGATCACCCCTCCACTTT.

This clone has a handful of counts. The CDR3 region is CASSIGPPAPYGYTF. CDR3 sequence (DNA): TGTGCCAGCAGTATCGGCCCCCCGGCCCCGTATGGCTACACCTTC. The V gene is TRBV6-5, the J gene TRBJ1-2; D unresolved. Germline V gene data show CDR1 as MNHEY and CDR2 as SVGAGI. The V and J ends lost 5 bases and 5 bases respectively, with 18 bases between them. The CDR3 consists of 15 residues.

The chain employs TRBV30 and TRBJ1-1; 11 nucleotides line up with TRBD1. Germline V gene data show CDR1 as GTSNPN and CDR2 as SVGIG (reference sequence). The length of the CDR3 is 14 residues. Unmatched junction bases numbered 6, after V lost 0 bases and J lost 9 bases. The CDR3 is CAWSVIGTGGKAFF. DNA of the CDR3: TGTGCCTGGAGTGTGATCGGGACAGGGGGAAAAGCTTTCTTT.

This clone was detected only a few times. The chain combines TRBV11-3 with TRBJ2-3; TRBD2 matches 9 bases. The CDR3 is made up of 15 amino acids. Trimming removed 10 bases from V and 2 bases from J; junction bases left unmatched: 10. Germline assignment: CDR1 SGHNT and CDR2 YENEEA. The CDR3: CATSGSGGDTDTQYF. CDR3 in DNA: TGTGCCACCTCTGGTAGCGGGGGCGACACAGATACGCAGTATTTT.

The chain joins TRBV24-1 to TRBJ1-1; D is unclear. V dropped 4 bases and J dropped 10 bases, with 15 bases sitting between them. CDR3 length: 13 residues. Looked up from germline, CDR1 is KGHDR and CDR2 is SFDVKD. CDR3 coding DNA: TGTGCCACCAGTGACTCCGAGGCCGTGGGAGCTTTCTTT. Its translation: CATSDSEAVGAFF.

CDR3 residues: CASGPSSSYEQYF. CDR3 sequence (DNA): TGTGCCAGCGGCCCTAGCTCTTCCTACGAGCAGTACTTC. V usage is TRBV6-6 and J usage is TRBJ2-7; possibly TRBD2 for D (5 bases). In germline, CDR1 is MNHNY, CDR2 SVGAGI (reference sequence). The CDR3 is 13 amino acids. With 8 bases removed from V and 1 base from J, the gap between germline ends came to 12 bases.